Presented here are 8 T cell receptor beta chains from one specimen sequenced in a study of blood T cell repertoires in COVID-19. Using immunoSEQ multiplex PCR, the repertoire was profiled, and TCRdb retains in-frame clones only, with some absent. The sample includes under 200,000 clones, about 85% seen only once; the top ten take 10% to 15%. Sequenced input: peripheral blood. The source is a man aged 65 to 79 who had recovered from COVID-19.

This clone appeared a single time. This rearrangement joins TRBV7-8 to TRBJ2-7, with 8 bases lining up with TRBD1. The CDR3 sequence is 15 residues long. Germline V lookup: CDR1 SGHVS, CDR2 FQNEAQ. V lost 0 bases and J lost 4; bases outside the gene matches: 5. CDR3: CASSLAPGQEYEQYF. As DNA, the CDR3 is TGTGCCAGCAGCTTAGCGCCGGGACAGGAGTACGAGCAGTACTTC. The full variable domain, in which reference TRBV7-8 and TRBJ2-7 provide the parts outside the CDR3, is GAGVSQSPRYKVAKRGQDVALRCDPISGHVSLFWYQQALGQGPEFLTYFQNEAQLDKSGLPSDRFFAERPEGSVSTLKIQRTQQEDSAVYLCASSLAPGQEYEQYFGPGTRLTVT.

The rearrangement links TRBV5-1 to TRBJ2-1; 8 positions match TRBD2. Unmatched junction bases numbered 14, after V lost 2 bases and J lost 7 bases. Per the germline V gene, CDR1 is SGHRS and CDR2 is YFSETQ. This CDR3 spans 17 amino acids. The CDR3 protein is CASSFSSGRALRNEQFF. The DNA for the CDR3 is TGCGCCAGCAGCTTTTCCTCCGGGAGGGCCTTGCGAAATGAGCAGTTCTTC.

This clone came up a few times. The gene calls are TRBV6-5 and TRBJ1-2; 7 bases fit TRBD1. Trimming took 0 bases from V and 2 from J; bases not matched to a gene: 3. The CDR3 extends over 15 amino acids. Germline V gene sequence: CDR1 MNHEY, CDR2 SVGAGI. The CDR3 DNA reads as TGTGCCAGCAGTTACTCGGGACAGTTGAACTATGGCTACACCTTC. Translation gives CASSYSGQLNYGYTF.

V usage is TRBV4-1 and J usage is TRBJ1-1, with unresolved D. CDR1 and CDR2 from the germline V gene are MGHRA and YSYEKL. The CDR3 totals 15 residues. V lost 1 base and J 6 bases, leaving 15 bases between the germline ends. CDR3 amino acids: CASSQGLLAGAEAFF. The CDR3 bases are TGCGCCAGCAGCCAAGGGTTACTAGCCGGAGCTGAAGCTTTCTTT.

The V and J genes are TRBV7-2 and TRBJ2-2, with a weak D call TRBD2 (6 bases). The CDR3 extends over 14 amino acids. Trimming pared 0 bases from V and 8 bases from J, leaving 10 bases between. Germline assignment: CDR1 SGHTA and CDR2 FQGNSA. The CDR3 sequence is CASSLATSQGELFF. Written as DNA, the CDR3 is TGTGCCAGCAGCTTAGCGACTAGTCAGGGGGAGCTGTTTTTT.

This chain links TRBV19 with TRBJ2-1; unclear D gene. CDR3 size: 15 residues. Per germline, CDR1 LNHDA and CDR2 SQIVND (reference sequence). Trimming removed 5 bases at V and 4 bases at J, with 15 bases between. CDR3 sequence reads: CASSRDDLVYNEQFF. The CDR3 coding sequence is TGTGCCAGTAGTCGAGATGACCTAGTATACAATGAGCAGTTCTTC. Based on the CDR3 plus reference TRBV19 and TRBJ2-1, the full variable domain is DGGITQSPKYLFRKEGQNVTLSCEQNLNHDAMYWYRQDPGQGLRLIYYSQIVNDFQKGDIAEGYSVSREKKESFPLTVTSAQKNPTAFYLCASSRDDLVYNEQFFGPGTRLTVL.

The CDR3 protein is CASTRGAYNSPLHF. The CDR3 coding sequence is TGTGCCAGCACACGGGGTGCCTATAATTCACCCCTCCACTTT. The gene calls are TRBV28 and TRBJ1-6; no reliable D call. The CDR3 runs 14 residues. Trimming cost V 7 bases and J 2 bases, with 9 bases left between them. Germline CDR1 is MDHEN and CDR2 is SYDVKM.

The genes are TRBV5-6 and TRBJ1-1; D may be TRBD1 (6 bases). From germline, CDR1 is SGHDT and CDR2 YYEEEE. CDR3 length equals 19 residues. V was pared by 0 bases and J by 1 base, with 22 bases between. The chain's CDR3 is CASSLGNRDTGRENTEAFF. The CDR3 coding sequence is TGTGCCAGCAGCTTGGGGAACCGGGACACGGGACGGGAGAACACTGAAGCTTTCTTT. Supplemented by reference TRBV5-6 and TRBJ1-1, the full variable domain reads DAGVTQSPTHLIKTRGQQVTLRCSPKSGHDTVSWYQQALGQGPQFIFQYYEEEERQRGNFPDRFSGHQFPNYSSELNVNALLLGDSALYLCASSLGNRDTGRENTEAFFGQGTRLTVV.